Listed below are T cell receptor beta chains from one sample, sequenced in a study of T-cell reconstitution after alpha-beta-depleted transplantation in children. Via MiXCR, TCRdb re-called the PCR reads, giving one row per CDR3 protein. The profile covers some 300,000 distinct CDR3 sequences, with over 7% appearing a single time and about 8.2% taken by the ten largest. This material consisted of peripheral blood, taken 360 days after TCRalphabeta/CD19-depleted stem cell transplant. These receptors all stem from a female patient under 10 years old who had a stem cell transplant for Fanconi anemia, so the T cells may come from the graft donor. CDR3s include the opening cysteine and the closing phenylalanine or tryptophan. The order of the fields is CDR3 protein, CDR3 DNA, clone size, V gene, J gene, D gene. A D gene is named only where the DNA matches it firmly. Rows give clone size only sometimes, using once, few, many, or a class for an expanded clone.

CDR3: CASSAAGTNNEQFF
DNA: TGTGCCAGCAGTGCCGCCGGCACAAACAATGAGCAGTTCTTC
size: NA
V: TRBV6-1
J: TRBJ2-1
D: NA

CDR3: CASSALESSPLHF
DNA: TGTGCCAGCAGCGCCTTGGAGAGTTCACCCCTCCACTTT
size: many
V: TRBV7-3
J: TRBJ1-6
D: NA

CDR3: CASSTSGTFGSPLHF
DNA: TGTGCCAGCAGTACCTCCGGGACCTTTGGTTCACCCCTCCACTTT
size: NA
V: TRBV27
J: TRBJ1-6
D: NA

CDR3: CASSLALGGARGNTIYF
DNA: TGCGCCAGCAGCTTGGCACTTGGGGGGGCGCGTGGAAACACCATATATTTT
size: NA
V: TRBV5-1
J: TRBJ1-3
D: NA

CDR3: CASSGGLAGVNEQFF
DNA: TGTGCCAGCAGCGGGGGACTAGCGGGAGTCAATGAGCAGTTCTTC
size: few
V: TRBV9
J: TRBJ2-1
D: TRBD2

CDR3: CASSPTDPRTGYNEQFF
DNA: TGTGCCAGCTCACCCACCGATCCCAGGACAGGGTACAATGAGCAGTTCTTC
size: many
V: TRBV18
J: TRBJ2-1
D: TRBD1

CDR3: CASSPGLAGGTGELFF
DNA: TGTGCCAGCAGCCCGGGGCTAGCGGGGGGAACCGGGGAGCTGTTTTTT
size: few
V: TRBV9
J: TRBJ2-2
D: TRBD2

CDR3: CSARRQGYEQYF
DNA: TGCAGTGCGAGACGACAGGGGTACGAGCAGTACTTC
size: few
V: TRBV20-1
J: TRBJ2-7
D: TRBD1

CDR3: CASSPVRDNGYEQYF
DNA: TGTGCCAGCAGCCCCGTCCGGGACAACGGATACGAGCAGTACTTC
size: many
V: TRBV13
J: TRBJ2-7
D: NA

CDR3: CASSPMGSGPYEQYF
DNA: TGTGCCAGCAGCCCAATGGGATCCGGCCCCTACGAGCAGTACTTC
size: few
V: TRBV7-9
J: TRBJ2-7
D: NA

CDR3: CASSYPPGSSYEQYF
DNA: TGTGCCAGCAGTTACCCTCCAGGGAGCTCCTACGAGCAGTACTTC
size: many
V: TRBV6-5
J: TRBJ2-7
D: NA

CDR3: CSAIRTDTQYF
DNA: TGCAGTGCTATCCGCACAGATACGCAGTATTTT
size: many
V: TRBV20-1
J: TRBJ2-3
D: NA

CDR3: CASSLTRTGEQFF
DNA: TGTGCCAGCAGCTTAACGCGAACTGGAGAGCAGTTCTTC
size: many
V: TRBV7-3
J: TRBJ2-1
D: NA

CDR3: CASNRSGTTHYEQYF
DNA: TGTGCCAGCAATAGGTCGGGCACCACGCACTACGAGCAGTACTTC
size: many
V: TRBV28
J: TRBJ2-7
D: NA

CDR3: CASSSRTGETQYF
DNA: TGTGCCAGCAGCTCACGGACCGGAGAGACCCAGTACTTC
size: few
V: TRBV7-3
J: TRBJ2-5
D: NA

CDR3: CASTNTLVGGLRGTGELFF
DNA: TGTGCCAGCACCAATACCCTAGTCGGAGGATTACGAGGCACCGGGGAGCTGTTTTTT
size: many
V: TRBV11-1
J: TRBJ2-2
D: NA

CDR3: CASSLDRGAEQFF
DNA: TGTGCCAGCAGCTTAGACAGGGGGGCTGAGCAGTTCTTC
size: NA
V: TRBV11-2
J: TRBJ2-1
D: NA